This entry concerns a single T cell receptor beta chain. This sample stems from a study of blood T cell repertoires in COVID-19. Sequencing used immunoSEQ multiplex PCR; TCRdb keeps in-frame clones, though not all of them. The sample holds some 40,000 clones, over 75% seen once. The trim removed 5 bases at V and 3 bases at J, leaving 15 bases unmatched. The CDR3 runs 17 residues. Germline V gives CDR1 SGHAT, CDR2 FQNNGV. The rearrangement uses TRBV11-2 and TRBJ1-1; 7 nucleotides line up with TRBD1. Sequencing was done on a sample of peripheral blood. The clonotype originates from a human donor in a cohort sampled during active or convalescent COVID-19. The donor label of this sample is uncertain. The DNA for the CDR3 is TGTGCCAGCAGCCACAGTCGGTCAGGGGGAGAGGACACTGAAGCTTTCTTT. This translates into CASSHSRSGGEDTEAFF.